The 27 T cell receptor beta chains below all came from one sample that was sequenced in a study of T cells in localized non-small cell lung cancer. Profiled with immunoSEQ multiplex PCR; TCRdb holds only in-frame clones, not every one. The sample lists 15,000 to 20,000 clones, more than 75% occurring once. This specimen consisted of peripheral blood, obtained before any cancer treatment. The source of these receptors is an older male donor with stage I lung adenocarcinoma.

V is TRBV5-1 and J is TRBJ1-1, with 7 bases that match TRBD1. In germline, CDR1 is SGHRS, CDR2 YFSETQ. This CDR3 has 14 residues. V lost 4 bases to trimming and J lost 4 bases; unmatched junction nucleotides: 7. The CDR3 sequence: CASSPNGQVTEAFF. In DNA, the CDR3 is TGCGCCAGCAGCCCCAACGGACAGGTCACTGAAGCTTTCTTT.

This chain links TRBV21-1 with TRBJ2-1; no check of the table's D call, TRBD2, against the DNA was made. TRBV21-1 constitutes a pseudogene. The CDR3 extends over 12 amino acids. The CDR3 is CASSEGGNEQFF. The CDR3 DNA reads as TGTGCCAGCAGCGAAGGAGGCAATGAGCAGTTCTTC.

The chain uses TRBV29-1 and TRBJ2-5; TRBD1 is a possible D gene (6 bases). Germline V gene sequence: CDR1 SQVTM, CDR2 ANQGSEA. The germline V and J ends were trimmed by 8 bases and 5 bases, with 15 bases remaining between them. This CDR3 spans 12 amino acids. The CDR3 DNA is TGCAGCCTGAGGGGGAAGCAGGAGACCCAGTACTTC. Translation gives CSLRGKQETQYF.

The CDR3 region is CASSVGLSGGGKNEQFF. The CDR3, as DNA: TGTGCCAGCAGCGTAGGTCTTAGCGGGGGTGGAAAAAATGAGCAGTTCTTC. The chain recombines TRBV9 with TRBJ2-1, with TRBD2 matching over 9 bases. Germline trimming cut 0 bases from V and 7 bases from J; bases unmatched to any gene: 11. Germline lookup yields CDR1 SGDLS and CDR2 YYNGEE. The CDR3 loop spans 17 amino acids. The variable domain in full, completed from reference TRBV9 and TRBJ2-1, reads DSGVTQTPKHLITATGQRVTLRCSPRSGDLSVYWYQQSLDQGLQFLIQYYNGEERAKGNILERFSAQQFPDLHSELNLSSLELGDSALYFCASSVGLSGGGKNEQFFGPGTRLTVL.

This sequence joins TRBV7-2 and TRBJ1-5; tentative D call: TRBD1 (6 bases). The V gene lost 5 bases and the J gene lost 4 bases, with 18 bases spanning the gap. The CDR3 consists of 16 residues. The germline V gene encodes CDR1 SGHTA and CDR2 FQGNSA. The CDR3 reads CASSPRAGAGNQPQHF. CDR3 in DNA: TGTGCCAGCAGCCCCCGGGCAGGGGCGGGAAATCAGCCCCAGCATTTT. Full variable domain (remainder filled in from reference TRBV7-2 and TRBJ1-5): GAGVSQSPSNKVTEKGKDVELRCDPISGHTALYWYRQSLGQGLEFLIYFQGNSAPDKSGLPSDRFSAERTGGSVSTLTIQRTQQEDSAVYLCASSPRAGAGNQPQHFGDGTRLSIL.

This rearrangement joins TRBV5-1 to TRBJ1-4, with a tentative D call TRBD1 (6 bases). The CDR3 length is 16 residues. The ends were cut back, 4 bases at V and 0 bases at J, with 13 bases in the middle. Germline CDR1 and CDR2: SGHRS and YFSETQ. The DNA of the CDR3 is TGCGCCAGCAGCCCCGGGACAACCGCAACTAATGAAAAACTGTTTTTT. Its translation is CASSPGTTATNEKLFF.

This sequence joins TRBV2 and TRBJ1-1, with D maybe TRBD1 (6 bases). The CDR3 has 16 amino acids. CDR1 is SNHLY and CDR2 is FYNNEI in the germline V gene. Trimming took off 3 bases at V and 2 bases at J, with 16 bases between the two ends. CDR3 amino acids: CASSEAGASYNTEAFF. The CDR3, as DNA: TGTGCCAGCAGTGAGGCAGGGGCGTCTTATAACACTGAAGCTTTCTTT.

J is TRBJ1-2 and V is TRBV28; TRBD1 matches at 9 bases. V shed 3 bases, J shed 9 bases, and the junction held 11 bases outside the gene matches. Germline lookup yields CDR1 MDHEN and CDR2 SYDVKM. The CDR3 has 15 amino acids. The CDR3 DNA sequence: TGTGCCAGCAGTTTCCCGGGACAGGGAAACCCCCGCTACACCTTC. Translation: CASSFPGQGNPRYTF.

V and J are TRBV7-2 and TRBJ2-7; D tentatively fits TRBD1 or TRBD2 (5 bases each). Trimming shortened V by 1 base and J by 3 bases, and 13 bases separated the two germline ends. The CDR3 extends over 15 amino acids. CDR1 and CDR2 (germline): SGHTA, FQGNSA. The CDR3 DNA follows: TGTGCCAGCAGCTTAGGGGACCTAGGGAGCTACGAGCAGTACTTC. Its translation: CASSLGDLGSYEQYF.

The chain carries TRBV18 and TRBJ2-5; D is uncertain. Trimming left V 0 bases short and J 1 base short, with 6 bases between. CDR1 is KGHSH, CDR2 LQKENI, per germline. This CDR3 comprises 14 residues. The CDR3 sequence is CASSPPTIQETQYF. The CDR3 coding sequence is TGTGCCAGCTCACCACCTACGATCCAAGAGACCCAGTACTTC.

The table lists this clone with a count of one. This sequence joins TRBV7-2 and TRBJ2-1; no clear D gene. Germline loops: CDR1 SGHTA, CDR2 FQGNSA. Trimming cost V 5 bases and J 4 bases, with 3 bases left between them. The CDR3 totals 11 residues. This CDR3 is CASSRYNEQFF. Written as DNA, the CDR3 is TGTGCCAGCAGCAGATACAATGAGCAGTTCTTC.

This clone was found once. This chain connects TRBV28 to TRBJ2-1; no reliable D call. The CDR3 runs 18 residues. Germline V gene sequence: CDR1 MDHEN, CDR2 SYDVKM. Trimming left V 5 bases short and J 5 bases short, with 25 bases between. Written as DNA, the CDR3 is TGTGCCAGCAGTCCCGCTATTTCTTTCGACTCACAAAACAATGAGCAGTTCTTC. This gives the protein CASSPAISFDSQNNEQFF. The complete variable domain, with remaining parts taken from reference TRBV28 and TRBJ2-1, reads DVKVTQSSRYLVKRTGEKVFLECVQDMDHENMFWYRQDPGLGLRLIYFSYDVKMKEKGDIPEGYSVSREKKERFSLILESASTNQTSMYLCASSPAISFDSQNNEQFFGPGTRLTVL.

This chain links TRBV6-1 with TRBJ1-4; 8 bases map to TRBD1. Trimming cost V 6 bases and J 7 bases; bases outside gene matches: 10. CDR1 MNHNS and CDR2 SASEGT come from the germline V gene. The length of the CDR3 is 15 residues. The CDR3 DNA is TGTGCCAGCAGAGAGAGACAGGGGATAAGTGAAAAACTGTTTTTT. This gives the protein CASRERQGISEKLFF.

CDR3 coding DNA: TGTGCCAGCTCTCCAGGGTTGAACACTGAAGCTTTCTTT. It yields the protein CASSPGLNTEAFF. The chain joins TRBV18 to TRBJ1-1, with D perhaps TRBD1 (5 bases). The CDR3 spans 13 residues. The ends were cut back, 6 bases at V and 0 bases at J, with 8 bases in the middle. The germline V gene has CDR1 KGHSH and CDR2 LQKENI.

This chain connects TRBV6-4 to TRBJ2-3; 7 nucleotides line up with TRBD2. CDR3 length: 15 amino acids. Germline V gene sequence: CDR1 MRHNA, CDR2 SNTAGT. Trimming cost V 5 bases and J 2 bases; bases outside gene matches: 7. The CDR3 region has the DNA TGTGCCAGCAGTCAAAGCGGGATAATCACAGATACGCAGTATTTT. Its protein product is CASSQSGIITDTQYF.

V is TRBV18 and J is TRBJ1-1; the D is unclear. Trimming shortened V by 3 bases and J by 0 bases, and 8 bases separated the two germline ends. The CDR3 covers 14 residues. CDR1 KGHSH and CDR2 LQKENI come from the germline V gene. The CDR3 DNA sequence: TGTGCCAGCTCACCGACGGTCATGAACACTGAAGCTTTCTTT. It is translated as CASSPTVMNTEAFF.

This clone has only one observation. This rearrangement joins TRBV7-2 to TRBJ1-6; a weak D match, TRBD1 (5 bases). Trimming left V 5 bases short and J 5 bases short, with 13 bases between. The length of the CDR3 is 15 residues. Germline V gene data show CDR1 as SGHTA and CDR2 as FQGNSA. The CDR3 region has the DNA TGTGCCAGCAGCCGCCTAGGGGCAGATAATTCACCCCTCCACTTT. Encoded protein: CASSRLGADNSPLHF.

V gene TRBV2 combines with J gene TRBJ1-5; D remains unclear. The germline V and J ends were trimmed by 7 bases and 6 bases, with 13 bases remaining between them. The CDR3 contains 13 residues. CDR1 SNHLY and CDR2 FYNNEI come from the germline V gene. The CDR3 reads CASTSQVGQPQHF. The CDR3 DNA is TGTGCCAGCACTTCCCAGGTGGGTCAGCCCCAGCATTTT.

The CDR3 region is CAWSLAFDQPQHF. In nucleotides, the CDR3 is TGTGCCTGGAGTTTAGCGTTTGATCAGCCCCAGCATTTT. V gene TRBV30 combines with J gene TRBJ1-5; D uncertain. The V gene lost 2 bases and the J gene lost 5 bases, with 10 bases spanning the gap. This CDR3 is built from 13 residues. Germline values: CDR1 GTSNPN, CDR2 SVGIG (reference sequence).

The CDR3, as DNA: TGTGCCAGCGGGGCCGGGACAGGGACTTCACCCCTCCACTTT. It is translated as CASGAGTGTSPLHF. The V gene is TRBV2, the J gene TRBJ1-6, with 9 positions matching TRBD1. After removal of 8 bases from V and 9 bases from J, the junction contained 8 bases not matched to a gene. CDR3 length: 14 amino acids. The germline CDR1 and CDR2 sequences are SNHLY and FYNNEI.

The chain couples TRBV6-6 to TRBJ1-5; a possible D gene is TRBD1 (5 bases). The CDR3 runs to 16 residues. Between the trimmed V and J ends, which lost 1 base and 4 bases, there was a span of 14 bases. Germline V lookup: CDR1 MNHNY, CDR2 SVGAGI (reference sequence). In DNA, the CDR3 is TGTGCCAGCAGTTACTTCGTCAGTGGGGGAAATCAGCCCCAGCATTTT. This encodes CASSYFVSGGNQPQHF.

J is TRBJ2-7 and V is TRBV11-3; 8 nucleotides match TRBD1. This CDR3 is built from 13 residues. The junction had 3 bases not matched to a gene; V was cut back by 3 bases and J by 5 bases. CDR1 SGHNT and CDR2 YENEEA come from the germline V gene. The CDR3 DNA reads TGTGCCAGCAGCTTTCAGGGGGCTGACGAGCAGTACTTC. Translating gives CASSFQGADEQYF.

The chain recombines TRBV28 with TRBJ1-1, with D perhaps TRBD1 (5 bases). The germline V gene has CDR1 MDHEN and CDR2 SYDVKM. V lost 3 bases, J lost 2 bases, and 13 bases lay in between. The CDR3 is made up of 15 amino acids. The CDR3 DNA reads TGTGCCAGCAGTTTGGGGGGGACCGTCAACACTGAAGCTTTCTTT. The encoded protein is CASSLGGTVNTEAFF. The whole variable domain, remainder taken from reference TRBV28 and TRBJ1-1, is DVKVTQSSRYLVKRTGEKVFLECVQDMDHENMFWYRQDPGLGLRLIYFSYDVKMKEKGDIPEGYSVSREKKERFSLILESASTNQTSMYLCASSLGGTVNTEAFFGQGTRLTVV.

The chain is built from TRBV4-1 and TRBJ2-1; D is possibly TRBD2 (6 bases). Trimming took 4 bases from V and 12 from J, leaving 25 bases between them. CDR3 length equals 16 residues. Germline V CDR1 and CDR2: MGHRA, YSYEKL. The CDR3 DNA follows: TGCGCCAGCAGCCCGAGGGAGGCGGGAAGATTGGGACGGCAGTTCTTC. Its translation: CASSPREAGRLGRQFF.

V usage is TRBV28 and J usage is TRBJ2-7; D not resolved. The germline CDR1 and CDR2 sequences are MDHEN and SYDVKM. Trimming stripped 3 bases from V and 3 bases from J, with 12 bases between. This CDR3 has 14 amino acids. CDR3 bases: TGTGCCAGCAGTTTGGTTGGGGATCTCTACGAGCAGTACTTC. Protein sequence: CASSLVGDLYEQYF.

The chain couples TRBV6-6 to TRBJ2-7; 9 bases match TRBD1. This CDR3 contains 15 residues. The ends lost 6 bases at V and 4 bases at J; junction bases unmatched: 10. From germline, CDR1 is MNHNY and CDR2 SVGAGI (reference sequence). In nucleotides, the CDR3 is TGTGCCAGCAGGCAAACGGGACAGGGAAATTACGAGCAGTACTTC. It yields the protein CASRQTGQGNYEQYF.

The rearrangement links TRBV28 to TRBJ1-1; D is possibly TRBD1 (6 bases). The CDR3 runs to 14 residues. The V gene lost 5 bases and the J gene lost 0 bases, with 10 bases spanning the gap. The germline CDR1 and CDR2 sequences are MDHEN and SYDVKM. The CDR3 region is CASSPGHLNTEAFF. The CDR3 coding sequence is TGTGCCAGCAGTCCGGGACATTTGAACACTGAAGCTTTCTTT.